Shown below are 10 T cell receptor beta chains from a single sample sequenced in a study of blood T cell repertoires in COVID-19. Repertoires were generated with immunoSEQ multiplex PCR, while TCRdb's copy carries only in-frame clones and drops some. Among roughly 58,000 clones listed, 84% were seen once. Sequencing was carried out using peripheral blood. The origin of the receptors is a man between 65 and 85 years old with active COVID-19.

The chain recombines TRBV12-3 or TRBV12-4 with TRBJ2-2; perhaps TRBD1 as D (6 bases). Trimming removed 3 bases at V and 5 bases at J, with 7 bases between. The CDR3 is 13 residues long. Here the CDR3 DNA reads TGTGCCAGCAGTTTCCAGGGGACCGGGGAGCTGTTTTTT. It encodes CASSFQGTGELFF.

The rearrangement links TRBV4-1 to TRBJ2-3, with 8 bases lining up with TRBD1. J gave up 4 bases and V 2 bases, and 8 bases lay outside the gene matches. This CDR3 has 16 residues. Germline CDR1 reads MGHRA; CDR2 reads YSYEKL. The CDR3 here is CASSQQGQGSPDTQYF. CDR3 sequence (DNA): TGCGCCAGCAGCCAACAAGGACAGGGTTCCCCAGATACGCAGTATTTT.

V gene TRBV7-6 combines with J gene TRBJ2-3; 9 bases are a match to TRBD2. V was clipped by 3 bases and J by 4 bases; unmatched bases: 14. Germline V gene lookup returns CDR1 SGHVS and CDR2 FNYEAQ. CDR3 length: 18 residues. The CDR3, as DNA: TGTGCCAGCAGCTTGCGGTCAGCGGGAGGTGGAGGGGCAGATACGCAGTATTTT. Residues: CASSLRSAGGGGADTQYF.

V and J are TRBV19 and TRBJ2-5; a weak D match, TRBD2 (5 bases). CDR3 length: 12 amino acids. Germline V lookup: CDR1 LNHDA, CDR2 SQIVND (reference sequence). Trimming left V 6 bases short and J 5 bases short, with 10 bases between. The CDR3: CASRDYGETQYF. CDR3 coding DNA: TGTGCCAGTAGAGACTACGGCGAGACCCAGTACTTC.

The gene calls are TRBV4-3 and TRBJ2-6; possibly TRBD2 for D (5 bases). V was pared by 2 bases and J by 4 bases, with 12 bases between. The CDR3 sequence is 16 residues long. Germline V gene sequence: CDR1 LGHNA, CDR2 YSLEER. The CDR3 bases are TGCGCCAGCAGCCAAACCCCCGGAGGAGGGGCCAACGTCCTGACTTTC. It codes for CASSQTPGGGANVLTF.

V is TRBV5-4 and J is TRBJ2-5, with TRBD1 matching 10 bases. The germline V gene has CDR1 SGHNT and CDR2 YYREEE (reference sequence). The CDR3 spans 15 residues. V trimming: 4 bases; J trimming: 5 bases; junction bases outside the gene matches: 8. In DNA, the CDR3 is TGTGCCAGCAGCCCCGGGACAGGGGCCTGGGAGACCCAGTACTTC. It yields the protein CASSPGTGAWETQYF.

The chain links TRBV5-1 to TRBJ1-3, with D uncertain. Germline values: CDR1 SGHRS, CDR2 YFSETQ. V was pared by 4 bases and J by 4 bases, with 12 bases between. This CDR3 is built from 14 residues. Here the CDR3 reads CASSALTGGNTIYF. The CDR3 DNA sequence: TGCGCCAGCAGCGCCTTGACGGGAGGAAACACCATATATTTT.

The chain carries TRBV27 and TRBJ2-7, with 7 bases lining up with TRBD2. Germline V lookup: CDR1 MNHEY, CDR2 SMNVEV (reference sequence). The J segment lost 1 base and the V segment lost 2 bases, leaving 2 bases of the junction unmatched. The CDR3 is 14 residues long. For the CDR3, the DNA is TGTGCCAGCAGTTTAAGGGAGGGGTCCTACGAGCAGTACTTC. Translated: CASSLREGSYEQYF.

The CDR3 spells CASSPGTIFQETQYF. CDR3 coding DNA: TGTGCCAGCAGCCCCGGGACTATCTTCCAAGAGACCCAGTACTTC. The rearrangement links TRBV7-8 to TRBJ2-5, with TRBD2 identical over 7 bases. CDR3 length equals 15 residues. Trimming cost V 5 bases and J 1 base; bases outside gene matches: 7. Germline V gene sequence: CDR1 SGHVS, CDR2 FQNEAQ.

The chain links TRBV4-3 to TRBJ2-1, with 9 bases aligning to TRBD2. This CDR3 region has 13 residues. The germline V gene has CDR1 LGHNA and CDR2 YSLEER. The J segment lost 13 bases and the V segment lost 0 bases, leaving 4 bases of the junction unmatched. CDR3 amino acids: CASSQDLAGAQFF. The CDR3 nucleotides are TGCGCCAGCAGCCAAGATTTAGCGGGAGCTCAGTTCTTC.